Detailed here is one T cell receptor (beta chain). The antigen it binds to is not known. This entry comes from a study of cytomegalovirus exposure and HLA in healthy donors (dated by TCRdb to 2017 to 2019). Regarding the study in general: In an earlier analysis of 550 to 750 of the donors, 276 Gb of sequence data and 95 million to 130 million unique TCR beta sequences from roughly 180 million T cells were reported. Among 398 genotyped donors of the cohort, an average of around 240,000 unique TCR beta nucleotide sequences were sequenced per donor, 15% to 20% of them non-productive. The study aimed to test whether cataloging public T cell receptors could reveal signatures of past pathogen exposure. Roughly 300 gigabases of sequencing data and tens of millions of unique TCR sequences were included in an early release covering about 620 HLA-typed donors. Rather than drawing on any new phenotypic data, the later analysis identified candidate immune exposures from TCR beta sequences and the way those sequences occurred across donors. Using immunosequencing, the study profiled T cell repertoires from 500 to 800 subjects and related those repertoires to cytomegalovirus serostatus. Donor age, sex, ethnicity and CMV serostatus were collected together with the repertoire data. A later analysis re-examined previously published TCR beta repertoires from 500 to 700 donors and added high-resolution HLA genotyping to investigate patterns of TCR occurrence. In an earlier analysis of roughly 580 of the donors, high-throughput TCR beta sequencing was used to judge whether each TCR beta V gene segment behaved as functional or pseudogenic. A separate validation cohort of roughly 130 different subjects was used in addition to the 666-subject first cohort. Every discovery cohort repertoire had been produced on one sequencing platform. Roughly five DR-DQ haplotypes were treated as single units for association and clustering because of strong linkage in the cohort. The number of typed donors differed by locus: roughly 629-640 for A, B, C, DRB1 and DQB1; 500 to 550 for DQA1; over 600 for DPA1; and roughly 450 for DPB1. High-throughput TCR immunosequencing, statistical association of individual TCRs with disease status, and machine learning were combined to predict cytomegalovirus infection status. Of the roughly 420 genotyped donors, less than 90% were placed in the genetic ancestry cluster associated with self-reported Caucasian donors. HLA typing included class I and class II loci at four-digit resolution. A later genetic analysis used genome-wide SNP genotypes for about three fifths of the 666 donors, treating that subset as a discovery cohort. The full study reports these points: Compared with equally common non-associated chains, HLA-associated TCR beta chains in a later analysis were more clonally expanded and had lower generation probabilities. In a later analysis, most CMV-associated TCR beta chains were found to appear HLA-restricted, with HLA associations seemingly driven largely by CMV exposure. In a later analysis, several top co-occurrence clusters were reported to appear linked to parvovirus B19, influenza, CMV and Epstein-Barr virus. The presence/absence analyses assumed that sequencing depth was roughly uniform across donors, and that assumption may not be true. In vitro tests confirmed that a few of the cytomegalovirus-associated TCR beta chains recognize cytomegalovirus antigens. At a false discovery rate of 0.05, a later analysis linked under 20,000 TCR beta sequences to specific HLA alleles. Because counts were too low, about 15 rarely observed V segments, including chromosome 9 orphons, were left out of the earlier analysis of roughly 600 of the donors. When HLA alleles, especially DR and DQ, strongly co-occurred, attributing TCR associations to individual alleles was difficult. In a later genetic analysis, fewer N-insertions in productive TCRs were reported among donors in an Asian-associated ancestry cluster than the approximately 670-donor mean. In this cohort, only TCR beta chains were sequenced, and detectable features were limited by the absence of alpha or paired-chain data. A cluster of highly shared sequence variants was judged likely to represent a technical artifact of the sequencing pipeline. An association between a missense DCLRE1C variant and V-gene and J-gene trimming of TCR beta chains was found in a later genetic analysis and replicated in an independent cohort. Linkage disequilibrium might explain the correlated functional status among segregating V segments, but an unknown experimental factor could not be excluded. A further reported finding was that TCR beta sequences accurately predicted the HLA-A and HLA-B alleles for most subjects in the first cohort. HLA typing was unavailable for some donors at each locus, so association tests used only the typed subset. The study listed 150 to 200 TCR beta chains as associated with cytomegalovirus. The authors suggested that the approach could potentially be generalized to other disease states and immunological phenotypes. Most TCR sequences were observed very rarely across donors, whereas some public TCRs were present in many individuals. Some IMGT-functional V segments, including TRBV6-2 and TRBV6-3, could not be distinguished by the 87-base-pair reads and were therefore excluded. In both the original and validation cohorts, the classifier was reported to diagnose cytomegalovirus status with high specificity and sensitivity. Immune exposure information for the cohort was limited to CMV serostatus. According to a later analysis, TCR association rates differed among HLA loci, with DRB1 alleles showing the most associated TCRs and HLA-C alleles showing the fewest. Broadly in line with IMGT annotations, most TCR beta V segments showed up in productive rearrangements about 90% or about 30% of the time in an earlier analysis of a few hundred of the donors.

Library preparation employed the immunoSEQ multiplex PCR assay. The multiplex PCR relied on a mix of 60 forward primers for TCR Vbeta segments and 13 reverse primers for TCR Jbeta segments. The CDR3 region of rearranged TCR beta genes was amplified from genomic DNA by a multiplex PCR assay. On the Illumina HiSeq System, the amplified TCR beta libraries were sequenced as 87-base-pair reads. The authors processed their data as follows. Across the 670 or so repertoires, a later analysis counted around 80 million unique TCR beta chains, 9.5 million to 12 million of which were shared by at least two donors. A nearest-neighbor algorithm error-corrected the raw reads and collapsed the reads into unique sequences, merging closely related sequences to remove PCR and sequencing errors. Alignment of CDR3 sequences to IMGT reference sequences was used to assign V, D and J gene segments. For a sequence to be retained, at least a six-nucleotide match to both a V gene segment and a J gene segment was required. A rearrangement counted as productive if the CDR3 had no stop codons and remained in frame with V and J, and every other rearrangement counted as non-productive. CDR3 was defined by IMGT convention, running from the second conserved V-encoded cysteine to the conserved J-encoded phenylalanine. Sequences without an unambiguous match to a single V gene segment were excluded from the earlier analysis of about 600 of the donors. In an earlier analysis of 587 of the donors, a V segment was called functional when productive rearrangements were above 56.7%, and segregating when the standard deviation between donors exceeded 5%. A statistical classification framework was built for diagnosing cytomegalovirus status from the catalog of TCR beta chain sequences. In a later analysis, TCR nucleotide sequences were compared against IMGT/GENE-DB human TR gene sequences so that V and J genes could be assigned. A later analysis assigned CDR3 sequences and most-parsimonious VDJ recombination scenarios with the TCRdist pipeline. In a later analysis, every TCR beta chain was defined by the combination of its CDR3 amino acid sequence and its V-gene family, and reads without a unique V-gene family were dropped. To address suspected cross-contamination and a sequencing artifact, a later analysis removed several hundred highly shared, low-generation-probability nucleotide sequences. For each public chain, a later analysis derived a clonal expansion index from normalized ranks of inferred template counts within each repertoire. In a later analysis, generation probabilities were computed using a VDJ recombination model fitted to out-of-frame rearrangements, and the results were checked against IGoR. In a later analysis, TCR-TCR, TCR-HLA and TCR-CMV co-occurrence was scored with hypergeometric tests, and a repertoire-size bias correction was applied to TCR pairs. In a later analysis, false discovery rates were estimated by permuting HLA or CMV assignments 20 times. In a later analysis, co-occurring TCRs were grouped with DBSCAN, and TCRdist sequence similarity was added when clustering was performed within HLA-allele-positive subsets. For co-occurrence clustering, repertoires with fewer than 30,000 or more than 120,000 public chains were excluded, along with a handful of repertoires with anomalous nucleotide sharing. What TCRdb holds here is the immuneACCESS table cut down to in-frame rearrangements. Part of the clones is not present; checked against another copy, under half of the missing clones reflect an unresolved V gene, and the others are unexplained. V, J and clone size derive from that table, while D and trimming were established from the DNA sequence. This sample's table contains just over 50,000 clones. The ten biggest clones cover 9% to 15% of the sample.

The cohort was made up of roughly 670 healthy bone marrow donors. At the time of sampling, every cohort member was nominally healthy, though immune exposures that went unrecorded were likely present. The donor was CMV seropositive and belonged to the group of around 300 seropositive cohort members. Each donor provided a peripheral blood sample, and peripheral blood mononuclear cells were used for TCR beta sequencing. Genomic DNA was extracted from the blood cell samples with the Qiagen DNeasy Blood Extraction Kit. In the germline V gene, CDR1 corresponds to SGHVS and CDR2 to FNYEAQ. The junction carries 18 bases between V and J, which are trimmed by 5 bases and 4 bases respectively. The CDR3 measures 15 amino acids from cysteine to phenylalanine. CDR3 DNA is the only sequence kept; it has 45 bases, read in frame from the first base.

The clonotype comes from an older woman in good health and CMV-seropositive. Material: PBMCs. The V and J genes are TRBV7-6 and TRBJ2-7; TRBD2 is possibly the D segment (6 matching bases). The nucleotide sequence reads as follows: TGTGCCAGCAGCGCCGCGGGCGCGGGACCTTACGAGCAGTACTTC. It is translated as CASSAAGAGPYEQYF.